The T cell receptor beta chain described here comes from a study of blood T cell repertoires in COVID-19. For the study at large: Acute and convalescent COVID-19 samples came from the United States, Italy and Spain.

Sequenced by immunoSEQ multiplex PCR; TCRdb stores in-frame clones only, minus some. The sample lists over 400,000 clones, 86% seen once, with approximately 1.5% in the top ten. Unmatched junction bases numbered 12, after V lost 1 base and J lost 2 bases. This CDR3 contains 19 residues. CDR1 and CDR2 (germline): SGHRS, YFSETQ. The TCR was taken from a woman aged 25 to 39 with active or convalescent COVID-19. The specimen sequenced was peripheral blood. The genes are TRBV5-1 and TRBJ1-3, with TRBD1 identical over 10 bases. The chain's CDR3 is CASSLRLILGQGAGNTIYF. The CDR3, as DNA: TGCGCCAGCAGCTTGCGGTTGATTCTAGGACAGGGGGCTGGAAACACCATATATTTT.